These 12 T cell receptor beta chains came from one sample sequenced in a study of blood T cells in healthy people across ages. The authors ran a second PCR of roughly 7 to 11 cycles using a sample-barcoded 5' primer and a J-beta primer mix. Via MiXCR, TCRdb re-called the 5' RACE reads, giving one row per CDR3 protein. The sample consists of 900,000 to 950,000 distinct CDR3 sequences, just under 30% of them appearing once. This sample also appeared in a second study, on T cells of mothers and their children.

The sample comprised blood. Receptor source: a middle-aged woman in good health.

Concerning this clonotype itself: A junction end diverges from the germline sequence, so it may reflect a read error. The chain uses TRBV4-1 and TRBJ2-7, with 11 bases identical to TRBD2. The CDR3 covers 17 residues. The germline V gene has CDR1 MGHRA and CDR2 YSYEKL. The CDR3: CASNQEETSGVEYEQYF. CDR3 DNA sequence: TGCGCCAGCAACCAAGAGGAGACTAGCGGGGTTGAGTACGAGCAGTACTTC.

The chain is built from TRBV4-3 and TRBJ1-3; D possibly corresponds to TRBD1 (5 bases). Germline CDR1 and CDR2: LGHNA and YSLEER. The CDR3 consists of 15 residues. Trimming left V 4 bases short and J 4 bases short, with 14 bases between. CDR3 nucleotide sequence: TGCGCCAGCAGCCCAGAAAGGGGAGCAGGAAACACCATATATTTT. Translating gives CASSPERGAGNTIYF.

The chain carries TRBV28 and TRBJ2-5; D not resolved. Germline CDR1 reads MDHEN; CDR2 reads SYDVKM. The V and J ends lost 3 bases and 11 bases respectively, with 16 bases between them. The CDR3 spans 13 residues. This CDR3 is CASSFGPGNEQYF. The DNA for the CDR3 is TGTGCCAGCAGTTTTGGGCCCGGCAATGAGCAGTACTTC.

This clonotype appeared a few times. The chain combines TRBV7-3 with TRBJ2-3; D remains ambiguous. In germline, CDR1 is SGHTA, CDR2 FQGTGA. The CDR3 length is 16 residues. Trimming stripped 1 base from V and 4 bases from J, with 15 bases between. CDR3 bases: TGTGCCAGCAGCTTAATAATATCGGCTAGAGCAGATACGCAGTATTTT. Protein product: CASSLIISARADTQYF.

The chain links TRBV12-3 or TRBV12-4 to TRBJ2-3; D is unclear. This CDR3 spans 16 amino acids. V gave up 1 base and J gave up 0 bases, with 11 bases separating them. CDR3 in amino acids: CASSLGQLASTDTQYF. The CDR3 DNA reads as TGTGCCAGCAGTTTAGGACAATTAGCTAGCACAGATACGCAGTATTTT.

The genes are TRBV7-9 and TRBJ2-5, with 14 positions matching TRBD2. The CDR3 spans 18 residues. Trimming at V came to 4 bases and at J to 5 bases, leaving 12 bases not matched to a gene. From germline, CDR1 is SEHNR and CDR2 FQNEAQ (reference sequence). CDR3 sequence: CASSSPGLAGASQETQYF. CDR3 DNA: TGTGCCAGCAGCTCGCCGGGACTAGCGGGGGCCTCCCAGGAGACCCAGTACTTC.

This clonotype was counted a few times. The chain uses TRBV28 and TRBJ2-6; no firm D call. The CDR3 runs to 16 residues. V shed 6 bases and J shed 2 bases, with 14 bases lying between them. Per germline, CDR1 MDHEN and CDR2 SYDVKM. The CDR3 coding sequence is TGTGCCAGCAGGCCAGGCGGTGGAGCTGGGGCCAACGTCCTGACTTTC. Its translation is CASRPGGGAGANVLTF.

The rearrangement links TRBV9 to TRBJ2-3, with 8 positions matching TRBD2. Looked up from germline, CDR1 is SGDLS and CDR2 is YYNGEE. V lost 2 bases, J lost 5 bases, and 4 bases stayed unmatched. CDR3 length: 14 residues. Here the CDR3 DNA reads TGTGCCAGCAGCGTTAGCGGGGCTGTAGATACGCAGTATTTT. Translation gives CASSVSGAVDTQYF.

The chain combines TRBV7-9 with TRBJ1-4, with D maybe TRBD1 (5 bases). The CDR3 consists of 14 residues. Germline lookup yields CDR1 SEHNR and CDR2 FQNEAQ (reference sequence). V was shortened by 4 bases and J by 14 bases, with 20 bases between the two germline ends. The DNA for the CDR3 is TGTGCCAGCAGCTCTCCTGGGACCGACAACAAGCTGTTTTTT. As protein: CASSSPGTDNKLFF.

V gene TRBV24-1 combines with J gene TRBJ1-5; D uncertain. The CDR3 length is 16 residues. Trimming took 4 bases from V and 1 from J, leaving 13 bases between them. Germline loops: CDR1 KGHDR, CDR2 SFDVKD. CDR3 loop: CATSDPPQVSNQPQHF. Written as DNA, the CDR3 is TGTGCCACCAGTGACCCCCCCCAAGTGAGCAATCAGCCCCAGCATTTT.

This clonotype was detected a few times. This chain joins TRBV12-3 or TRBV12-4 and TRBJ2-7; D ambiguous. The ends were cut back, 2 bases at V and 6 bases at J, with 23 bases in the middle. The CDR3 is 17 amino acids. CDR3 nucleotides: TGTGCCAGCAGTTTAAGGGTGCGGTCTGGAGCAGGTGGCGAGCAGTACTTC. Encoded protein: CASSLRVRSGAGGEQYF.

Comment on this clonotype: A junction end diverges from the germline sequence, so it may reflect a read error. The gene calls are TRBV7-2 and TRBJ2-1, with TRBD2 identical over 8 bases. CDR1 SGHTA and CDR2 FQGNSA come from the germline V gene. The CDR3 spans 12 residues. The CDR3 DNA reads as TGTGCCGGCAGCGGGGGAAACAATGAGCAGGTCTTC. As protein: CAGSGGNNEQVF.